A single sample is the source of the 30 T cell receptor beta chains below, sequenced in a study of blood T cell repertoires in COVID-19. The assay was immunoSEQ multiplex PCR, and TCRdb's table has in-frame clones only and misses some. Of some 130,000 clones in the sample, 86% were seen once. Sequenced: peripheral blood. Receptor source: an older woman with COVID-19, enrolled during active disease.

This rearrangement joins TRBV28 to TRBJ1-2, with D hard to call. This CDR3 region has 17 residues. The ends were cut back, 6 bases at V and 0 bases at J, with 20 bases in the middle. Germline V gives CDR1 MDHEN, CDR2 SYDVKM. The DNA of the CDR3 is TGTGCCAGCAGCGCCACAAGTCTCAGGCGAGCTAACTATGGCTACACCTTC. Protein sequence: CASSATSLRRANYGYTF.

The V gene is TRBV29-1, the J gene TRBJ1-6; no definite D call. CDR1 SQVTM and CDR2 ANQGSEA come from the germline V gene. CDR3 length: 12 residues. Trimming cost V 7 bases and J 9 bases, with 13 bases left between them. The CDR3 is CSAGERGSPLHF. The CDR3 nucleotides read TGCAGCGCGGGTGAGCGGGGTTCACCCCTCCACTTT.

The chain employs TRBV10-1 and TRBJ2-7, with TRBD1 matching over 9 bases. The CDR3 is made up of 14 amino acids. The germline V gene encodes CDR1 WNHNN and CDR2 SYGVQD (reference sequence). V gave up 3 bases and J gave up 4 bases; unmatched junction bases: 4. The CDR3 reads CASSDGTGSYEQYF. As DNA, the CDR3 is TGCGCCAGCAGTGACGGGACAGGGTCGTACGAGCAGTACTTC.

Only one count was recorded for this clone. V gene TRBV9 combines with J gene TRBJ2-5; D remains ambiguous. Per the germline V gene, CDR1 is SGDLS and CDR2 is YYNGEE. There are 14 residues in the CDR3. Trimming took off 0 bases at V and 0 bases at J, with 6 bases between the two ends. The CDR3 spells CASSVADYQETQYF. DNA of the CDR3: TGTGCCAGCAGCGTAGCCGACTACCAAGAGACCCAGTACTTC.

This chain connects TRBV4-2 to TRBJ2-2; 8 bases align to TRBD2. Trimming cost V 1 base and J 6 bases; bases outside gene matches: 7. CDR3 length: 16 residues. Germline loops: CDR1 LGHNA, CDR2 YNFKEQ. This CDR3 is CASSQVGSGGAGELFF. The CDR3 region has the DNA TGTGCCAGCAGCCAAGTCGGCAGCGGGGGTGCCGGGGAGCTGTTTTTT.

This chain connects TRBV29-1 to TRBJ1-2; tentative D call: TRBD1 (5 bases). Germline V CDR1 and CDR2: SQVTM, ANQGSEA. CDR3 length equals 10 residues. The CDR3 reads CKIGGSGYTF. Here the CDR3 DNA reads TGCAAAATCGGGGGTTCGGGCTACACCTTC.

The J gene is TRBJ2-1, the V gene TRBV29-1, with TRBD1 identical over 7 bases. The CDR3 has 14 residues. V dropped 6 bases and J dropped 5; count of bases not matched to a gene: 10. Per the germline V gene, CDR1 is SQVTM and CDR2 is ANQGSEA. In DNA, the CDR3 is TGCAGCGTCCGCCGGACAGGCGCAAACAATGAGCAGTTCTTC. This codes for CSVRRTGANNEQFF.

V is TRBV28 and J is TRBJ2-7; TRBD2 aligns across 9 bases. V gave up 1 base and J gave up 6 bases; unmatched junction bases: 7. Per germline, CDR1 MDHEN and CDR2 SYDVKM. The CDR3 spans 15 residues. In DNA form, the CDR3 reads TGTGCCAGCAGTTTATCTGGCGGGGGGGGTTCCGAGCAGTACTTC. As protein: CASSLSGGGGSEQYF.

This chain uses TRBV30 with TRBJ2-7; D might be TRBD1 (5 bases). The CDR3 spans 13 residues. The ends were cut back, 5 bases at V and 6 bases at J, with 17 bases in the middle. The germline gives CDR1 GTSNPN, CDR2 SVGIG (reference sequence). The CDR3 is CAWRPGPSGEQYF. The CDR3 DNA reads as TGTGCCTGGCGGCCAGGGCCTTCCGGCGAGCAGTACTTC.

The chain combines TRBV6-5 with TRBJ1-2; 11 positions agree with TRBD1. Trimming took 6 bases from V and 7 from J; bases not matched to a gene: 10. The CDR3 runs to 15 residues. Looked up from germline, CDR1 is MNHEY and CDR2 is SVGAGI. The CDR3 here is CASRSAGQGAPGYTF. The DNA of the CDR3 is TGTGCCAGCAGATCCGCTGGACAGGGGGCCCCTGGCTACACCTTC.

The chain joins TRBV5-1 to TRBJ2-3; D is perhaps TRBD2 (6 bases). Germline CDR1 is SGHRS and CDR2 is YFSETQ. The V gene lost 4 bases and the J gene lost 0 bases, with 12 bases spanning the gap. The CDR3 runs 15 residues. The CDR3 nucleotides read TGCGCCAGCAGCCCCCGACTAGGAAGCACAGATACGCAGTATTTT. Translated: CASSPRLGSTDTQYF.

The chain links TRBV19 to TRBJ1-1, with D unclear. Deletions cut 0 bases from V and 8 bases from J, with 7 bases between. This CDR3 has 12 residues. From germline, CDR1 is LNHDA and CDR2 SQIVND (reference sequence). CDR3 in DNA: TGTGCCAGTAGTATAGATCATACAGAAGCTTTCTTT. Translating it yields CASSIDHTEAFF.

The chain couples TRBV7-8 to TRBJ2-7, with 8 bases lining up with TRBD2. CDR1 is SGHVS, CDR2 FQNEAQ, per germline. J lost 0 bases, V lost 3 bases, and 4 bases had no gene match. This CDR3 has 15 amino acids. The CDR3 DNA reads as TGTGCCAGCAGCTTTACTAGCGGACTCTCCTACGAGCAGTACTTC. Residues: CASSFTSGLSYEQYF.

The V and J genes are TRBV6-5 and TRBJ2-3, with D possibly matching TRBD1 (6 bases). Trimming removed 5 bases from V and 4 bases from J, with 10 bases in between. CDR1 and CDR2 from the germline V gene are MNHEY and SVGAGI. The CDR3 length is 13 residues. CDR3: CASSPTGPDTQYF. In DNA, the CDR3 is TGTGCCAGCAGTCCGACAGGCCCAGATACGCAGTATTTT.

The J gene is TRBJ1-6, the V gene TRBV19, with D perhaps TRBD1 (5 bases). Germline V gives CDR1 LNHDA, CDR2 SQIVND (reference sequence). The CDR3 covers 15 residues. The V gene lost 6 bases and the J gene lost 0 bases, with 9 bases spanning the gap. This CDR3 is CASRGLSSYNSPLHF. Here the CDR3 DNA reads TGTGCCAGTAGGGGACTGAGCTCCTATAATTCACCCCTCCACTTT.

V is TRBV30 and J is TRBJ1-2; D may be TRBD1 (6 bases). Trimming removed 7 bases from V and 4 bases from J, with 16 bases in between. This CDR3 contains 13 residues. Germline CDR1 is GTSNPN and CDR2 is SVGIG (reference sequence). This chain's CDR3 is CASTGTRSYGYTF. CDR3 sequence (DNA): TGTGCCTCCACAGGGACCCGTTCCTATGGCTACACCTTC.

This clone has just one count. The chain is built from TRBV5-6 and TRBJ2-2; perhaps TRBD1 as D (5 bases). Germline CDR1 and CDR2: SGHDT and YYEEEE. V was clipped by 2 bases and J by 4 bases, with 15 bases between them. This CDR3 has 16 amino acids. The CDR3 DNA sequence: TGTGCCAGCAGCTTCATCTGGGGCCGGAGCACCGGGGAGCTGTTTTTT. This translates into CASSFIWGRSTGELFF.

The CDR3 coding sequence is TGTGCCAGCTCTCCGGACAATGAGCAGTTCTTC. Protein product: CASSPDNEQFF. The chain combines TRBV18 with TRBJ2-1, with unresolved D. Trimming removed 6 bases from V and 5 bases from J, with 5 bases in between. CDR1 is KGHSH and CDR2 is LQKENI in the germline V gene. The CDR3 spans 11 residues.

This chain uses TRBV6-5 with TRBJ1-1; D is unresolved. Trimming removed 6 bases from V and 5 bases from J, with 16 bases in between. The CDR3 totals 14 residues. Germline V lookup: CDR1 MNHEY, CDR2 SVGAGI. This CDR3 is CASRRWEGTTEAFF. The CDR3 DNA sequence: TGTGCCAGCAGAAGATGGGAGGGTACGACTGAAGCTTTCTTT.

This rearrangement joins TRBV5-5 to TRBJ2-4; D perhaps matches TRBD1 (5 bases). Trimming shortened V by 1 base and J by 8 bases, and 16 bases separated the two germline ends. Germline values: CDR1 SGHKS, CDR2 YYEKEE (reference sequence). The CDR3 spans 15 residues. CDR3 residues: CASSLRGALGDIQYF. CDR3 sequence (DNA): TGTGCCAGCAGCTTGAGGGGTGCCCTTGGGGACATTCAGTACTTC.

The V gene is TRBV29-1, the J gene TRBJ1-1; D may be TRBD1 (6 bases). This CDR3 has 12 amino acids. CDR1 and CDR2 from the germline V gene are SQVTM and ANQGSEA. The V gene lost 6 bases and the J gene lost 1 base, with 9 bases spanning the gap. In nucleotides, the CDR3 is TGCAGCGTGACAGGAGGGAACACTGAAGCTTTCTTT. It yields the protein CSVTGGNTEAFF. Filled out from reference TRBV29-1 and TRBJ1-1, the complete variable domain reads SAVISQKPSRDICQRGTSLTIQCQVDSQVTMMFWYRQQPGQSLTLIATANQGSEATYESGFVIDKFPISRPNLTFSTLTVSNMSPEDSSIYLCSVTGGNTEAFFGQGTRLTVV.

The chain links TRBV6-1 to TRBJ2-7, with 7 bases matching TRBD1. V trimming: 2 bases; J trimming: 2 bases; junction bases outside the gene matches: 6. Germline assignment: CDR1 MNHNS and CDR2 SASEGT. This CDR3 comprises 15 residues. The CDR3 nucleotides read TGTGCCAGCAGTGAACGGAAGGGGGCGGCCTACGAGCAGTACTTC. Translation gives CASSERKGAAYEQYF.

J is TRBJ2-1 and V is TRBV11-2; D not certain. The CDR3 extends over 15 amino acids. Deletions cut 5 bases from V and 0 bases from J, with 11 bases between. The germline V gene encodes CDR1 SGHAT and CDR2 FQNNGV. CDR3 sequence reads: CASSRTFVSYNEQFF. CDR3 DNA: TGTGCCAGCAGCCGAACATTCGTCTCCTACAATGAGCAGTTCTTC.

J is TRBJ1-2 and V is TRBV6-5; D call uncertain. The CDR3 totals 15 residues. The germline V gene encodes CDR1 MNHEY and CDR2 SVGAGI. Trimming left V 2 bases short and J 7 bases short, with 17 bases between. CDR3 bases: TGTGCCAGCAGTTACCAAACACAATCCGGAGGTGGCTACACCTTC. Protein product: CASSYQTQSGGGYTF.

The CDR3 DNA is TGTGCCAGCAGTGAGGGGAGGGTAGCTTTCTTT. This encodes CASSEGRVAFF. The V call is TRBV6-1, the J call TRBJ1-1; D remains ambiguous. The CDR3 runs to 11 residues. Between the trimmed V and J ends, which lost 3 bases and 10 bases, there was a span of 9 bases. In germline, CDR1 is MNHNS, CDR2 SASEGT.

In this sample, this clone turned up a few times. The V call is TRBV5-4, the J call TRBJ1-1; no definite D call. CDR3 length: 14 amino acids. The V end was cut by 0 bases, the J end by 0 bases, with 6 bases between. Germline values: CDR1 SGHNT, CDR2 YYREEE (reference sequence). CDR3 bases: TGTGCCAGCAGCTTGGAGATAGTGAACACTGAAGCTTTCTTT. It specifies CASSLEIVNTEAFF.

This chain uses TRBV11-3 with TRBJ2-7; weak D call: TRBD1 (6 bases). This CDR3 region has 13 residues. V lost 1 base and J 6 bases, leaving 10 bases between the germline ends. Germline assignment: CDR1 SGHNT and CDR2 YENEEA. The CDR3 DNA is TGTGCCAGCAGCTTAGTTACCAGGGGCGAGCAGTACTTC. Residues: CASSLVTRGEQYF.

The chain recombines TRBV9 with TRBJ1-1; 8 bases fit TRBD1. Germline CDR1 reads SGDLS; CDR2 reads YYNGEE. CDR3 length: 13 residues. The ends lost 4 bases at V and 5 bases at J; junction bases unmatched: 4. CDR3 protein: CASSPQGGTEAFF. In nucleotides, the CDR3 is TGTGCCAGCAGCCCACAGGGGGGGACTGAAGCTTTCTTT.

This rearrangement joins TRBV3-1 (or the pseudogene TRBV3-2) to TRBJ1-6; D gene uncertain. This CDR3 is 13 amino acids long. Germline loops: CDR1 LGHDT, CDR2 YNNKEL (reference sequence). Trimming shortened V by 1 base and J by 14 bases, and 12 bases separated the two germline ends. The CDR3 nucleotides read TGTGCCAGCAGCCAAGGCCCGTCGGGGTCCCTCCACTTT. Protein product: CASSQGPSGSLHF.

The chain uses TRBV27 and TRBJ2-3; 8 bases agree with TRBD2. Trimming removed 6 bases from V and 3 bases from J; junction bases left unmatched: 2. The germline V gene encodes CDR1 MNHEY and CDR2 SMNVEV (reference sequence). CDR3 length: 13 residues. The CDR3 DNA is TGTGCCAGCAGCCGCGGGGGGACAGATACGCAGTATTTT. It is translated as CASSRGGTDTQYF.